Following are 12 T cell receptor beta chains from one sample sequenced in a study of graft-versus-host responses after intestinal transplantation. Data came from immunoSEQ multiplex PCR; TCRdb stores just in-frame clones and leaves some out. The sample lists fewer than 45,000 clones; 90% to 95% were seen once. The source was PBMCs, collected 524 days after transplant. The receptor set was obtained from a human patient who received an intestinal transplant, so some T cells may come from the graft donor.

The V call is TRBV19, the J call TRBJ1-2; TRBD1 matches 9 bases. V lost 4 bases, J lost 7 bases, and 7 bases stayed unmatched. This CDR3 is built from 14 residues. Germline V gives CDR1 LNHDA, CDR2 SQIVND (reference sequence). The CDR3 sequence is CASSTMTGGSGYTF. The CDR3 DNA is TGTGCCAGTAGTACGATGACAGGGGGAAGTGGCTACACCTTC.

The rearrangement uses TRBV27 and TRBJ2-7; D uncertain. Germline CDR1 and CDR2: MNHEY and SMNVEV (reference sequence). This CDR3 contains 12 residues. Trimming pared 6 bases from V and 2 bases from J, leaving 8 bases between. The DNA of the CDR3 is TGTGCCAGCAGAAACAGCCCCTACGAGCAGTACTTC. It encodes CASRNSPYEQYF.

The rearrangement joins TRBV4-2 to TRBJ2-7, with D maybe TRBD1 (6 bases). Trimming pared 1 base from V and 2 bases from J, leaving 12 bases between. Germline CDR1 and CDR2: LGHNA and YNFKEQ. The CDR3 spans 15 residues. The CDR3 sequence is CASSQAGHPPYEQYF. The CDR3 region has the DNA TGTGCCAGCAGCCAAGCGGGACACCCCCCCTACGAGCAGTACTTC.

The DNA of the CDR3 is TGTGCCAGCAGCCCCGGGTTAGGCGGAACAAGGCCCCAGCATTTT. It translates to CASSPGLGGTRPQHF. The chain combines TRBV7-2 with TRBJ1-5; D remains ambiguous. The germline V and J ends were trimmed by 5 bases and 9 bases, with 20 bases remaining between them. Per the germline V gene, CDR1 is SGHTA and CDR2 is FQGNSA. The CDR3 has 15 amino acids.

This clone was found once. The V gene is TRBV9, the J gene TRBJ1-5; D gene unclear. Germline V gene lookup returns CDR1 SGDLS and CDR2 YYNGEE. V lost 0 bases, J lost 0 bases, and 7 bases lay in between. The CDR3 is 15 amino acids. This CDR3 reads CASSVGPDSNQPQHF. The CDR3 DNA is TGTGCCAGCAGCGTAGGCCCTGATAGCAATCAGCCCCAGCATTTT.

This clone was counted between two and nine times. The V call is TRBV5-6, the J call TRBJ1-2; 7 nucleotides align to TRBD1. Germline loops: CDR1 SGHDT, CDR2 YYEEEE. V shed 1 base, J shed 2 bases, and the junction held 2 bases outside the gene matches. This CDR3 is 14 amino acids long. DNA for the CDR3: TGTGCCAGCAGCTTGACAGGGGTAAACTATGGCTACACCTTC. Amino acids: CASSLTGVNYGYTF.

This sequence joins TRBV28 and TRBJ2-1; 12 positions match TRBD2. This CDR3 comprises 16 residues. Germline-derived CDR1 and CDR2 are MDHEN and SYDVKM. The J segment lost 7 bases and the V segment lost 5 bases, leaving 9 bases of the junction unmatched. In nucleotides, the CDR3 is TGTGCCAGCAGTCAGCCTAGCGGGAGGGCCGGAAATGAGCAGTTCTTC. Protein product: CASSQPSGRAGNEQFF.

The chain is built from TRBV28 and TRBJ2-1; the D gene is possibly TRBD1 (6 bases). V dropped 3 bases and J dropped 6 bases, with 21 bases sitting between them. Germline loops: CDR1 MDHEN, CDR2 SYDVKM. This CDR3 spans 17 amino acids. The CDR3 DNA reads TGTGCCAGCAGTTTTTTTGGATCCTTCTTAGGGGGCAATGAGCAGTTCTTC. It encodes CASSFFGSFLGGNEQFF.

The chain joins TRBV5-1 to TRBJ2-7; tentative D call: TRBD1 (7 bases). V dropped 4 bases and J dropped 6 bases, with 17 bases sitting between them. CDR3 size: 14 residues. CDR1 and CDR2 from the germline V gene are SGHRS and YFSETQ. This CDR3 reads CASSLGGGGAEQYF. The CDR3, as DNA: TGCGCCAGCAGCCTCGGAGGAGGGGGCGCCGAGCAGTACTTC.

The chain carries TRBV5-4 and TRBJ2-4; D uncertain. Germline V gene data show CDR1 as SGHNT and CDR2 as YYREEE (reference sequence). V gave up 4 bases and J gave up 0 bases, with 14 bases separating them. This CDR3 spans 16 amino acids. The CDR3 region is CASSAAAVGAKNIQYF. The CDR3 nucleotides read TGTGCCAGCAGCGCCGCGGCAGTAGGAGCCAAAAACATTCAGTACTTC.

This clone is a singleton in its sample. CDR3 nucleotide sequence: TGCGCCAGCAGCCCAAGGACTAGCGGGGGTCCGGGGACCCAGTACTTC. Encoded protein: CASSPRTSGGPGTQYF. V usage is TRBV4-3 and J usage is TRBJ2-5, with TRBD2 matching 13 bases. The ends lost 4 bases at V and 7 bases at J; junction bases unmatched: 9. The CDR3 loop spans 16 amino acids. In germline, CDR1 is LGHNA, CDR2 YSLEER.

The J gene is TRBJ1-2, the V gene TRBV28; no definite D call. V was pared by 2 bases and J by 0 bases, with 7 bases between. Germline-derived CDR1 and CDR2 are MDHEN and SYDVKM. This CDR3 comprises 14 residues. The DNA of the CDR3 is TGTGCCAGCAGTTTACCCGGAGCTAACTATGGCTACACCTTC. Translating it yields CASSLPGANYGYTF.